This T cell receptor (beta chain) comes out of a study of blood T cell repertoires in COVID-19. From germline, CDR1 is SGDLS and CDR2 YYNGEE. The CDR3 has 14 amino acids. Trimming stripped 7 bases from V and 7 bases from J, with 18 bases between. Profiling relied on immunoSEQ multiplex PCR, and the TCRdb table lists in-frame clones only, not all of them. Among approximately 250,000 clones listed, roughly 86% were seen once. Participants, roughly 18 to 90 years old, spanned fewer than 30 US areas. Assignment of participants to cohorts was predicated upon participant-reported clinical history. The source is a woman in her twenties or thirties who had recovered from COVID-19. Sequencing used PBMCs or T cells enriched from blood (not recorded which). The rearrangement uses TRBV9 and TRBJ2-1, with a tentative D call TRBD2 (5 bases). CDR3: CASGAPTDSNEQFF. DNA of the CDR3: TGTGCCAGCGGAGCCCCAACGGACTCTAATGAGCAGTTCTTC.